A single sample is the source of the 2 T cell receptor beta chains below, sequenced in a study of control samples from healthy donors and cancer patients. Data came from immunoSEQ multiplex PCR; TCRdb stores just in-frame clones and leaves some out. In the table there are about 100,000 clones, more than 80% of which are singletons. The specimen sequenced was blood. The receptors shown here come from a man aged 18 to 30 in good health.

The chain joins TRBV5-6 to TRBJ1-3; D ambiguous. From germline, CDR1 is SGHDT and CDR2 YYEEEE. CDR3 length: 15 amino acids. With 1 base removed from V and 6 bases from J, the gap between germline ends came to 14 bases. The CDR3 sequence is CASSLRVVVENTIYF. The CDR3 DNA is TGTGCCAGCAGCTTGAGGGTGGTGGTAGAAAACACCATATATTTT.

CDR3 loop: CASHGQGNYGYTF. The CDR3 DNA reads TGTGCCAGCCATGGACAGGGCAACTATGGCTACACCTTC. This chain connects TRBV27 to TRBJ1-2; 8 bases agree with TRBD1. Germline V gene lookup returns CDR1 MNHEY and CDR2 SMNVEV (reference sequence). The CDR3 is 13 amino acids. J was trimmed by 2 bases and V by 8 bases; bases with no gene match: 4.